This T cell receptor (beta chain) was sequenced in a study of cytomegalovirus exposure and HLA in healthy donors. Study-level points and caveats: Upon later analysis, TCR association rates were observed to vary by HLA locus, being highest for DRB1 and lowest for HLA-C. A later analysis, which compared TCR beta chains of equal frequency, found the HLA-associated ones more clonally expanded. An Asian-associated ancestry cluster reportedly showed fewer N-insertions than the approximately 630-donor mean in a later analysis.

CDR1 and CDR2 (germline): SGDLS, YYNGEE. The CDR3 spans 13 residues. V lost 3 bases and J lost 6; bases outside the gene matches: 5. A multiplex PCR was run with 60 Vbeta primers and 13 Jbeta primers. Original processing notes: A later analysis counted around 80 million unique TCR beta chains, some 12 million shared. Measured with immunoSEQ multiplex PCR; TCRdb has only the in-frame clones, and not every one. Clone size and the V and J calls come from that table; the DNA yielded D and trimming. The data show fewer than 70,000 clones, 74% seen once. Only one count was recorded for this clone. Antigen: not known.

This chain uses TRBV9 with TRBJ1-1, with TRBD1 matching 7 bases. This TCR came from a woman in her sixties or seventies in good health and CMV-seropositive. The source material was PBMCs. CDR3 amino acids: CASSATGVAEAFF. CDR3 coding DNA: TGTGCCAGCAGCGCAACAGGGGTAGCTGAAGCTTTCTTT. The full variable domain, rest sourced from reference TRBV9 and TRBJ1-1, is DSGVTQTPKHLITATGQRVTLRCSPRSGDLSVYWYQQSLDQGLQFLIQYYNGEERAKGNILERFSAQQFPDLHSELNLSSLELGDSALYFCASSATGVAEAFFGQGTRLTVV.